The entry below gives a single T cell receptor (beta chain) sequence along with its context. The sample belongs to a study of blood T cell repertoires in COVID-19. The repertoire was sequenced with immunoSEQ multiplex PCR; TCRdb's copy has only in-frame clones and lacks some. The table records about 210,000 clones, 70% to 90% of them present only once. The length of the CDR3 is 15 residues. Trimming shortened V by 4 bases and J by 2 bases, and 13 bases separated the two germline ends. Germline CDR1 KGHDR, CDR2 SFDVKD. The V gene is TRBV24-1, the J gene TRBJ1-2; D possibly corresponds to TRBD1 (5 bases). The sequenced material came from peripheral blood. This TCR derives from a woman aged 45-65 years with active or convalescent COVID-19. Here the CDR3 reads CATSDPTVSNYGYTF. The CDR3 DNA reads TGTGCCACCAGTGACCCGACAGTCTCAAACTATGGCTACACCTTC.